This T cell receptor (beta chain) was sequenced during a study of blood T cell repertoires in COVID-19. The CDR3 extends over 14 amino acids. The germline gives CDR1 MNHEY, CDR2 SMNVEV (reference sequence). The V gene end was trimmed by 0 bases and the J gene end by 5 bases; junction bases not matched to a gene: 2. The table came from immunoSEQ multiplex PCR; TCRdb's copy has only in-frame clones and leaves some out. The sample lists over 110,000 clones, 87% occurring once. Those enrolled, adults aged about 18 to 89 years, came from about two dozen US areas. Categorization into cohorts depended on clinical history that participants reported.

The clonotype was recovered from a man in his sixties who had recovered from COVID-19. Sequenced sample: PBMCs or T cells enriched from blood (not recorded which). The chain couples TRBV27 to TRBJ2-5; 8 nucleotides align to TRBD1. The CDR3 nucleotides read TGTGCCAGCAGTTTATCCAGGGGGCGGGAGACCCAGTACTTC. Translation gives CASSLSRGRETQYF.